This T cell receptor beta chain stems from a study of human T cells and chemical hapten exposure. General study results and limits: It was expanded TCRs that formed significantly more large CDR3 similarity clusters than controls did. Healthy individuals' immune responses may differ from those of donors, who had alopecia.

Separate cDNA molecules received unique molecular identifiers, which the library attached to them. MiXCR was run by TCRdb on the RACE reads, yielding one entry per CDR3 protein. In the table there are about 85,000 distinct CDR3 sequences, roughly 11% of which are singletons. There are a few counts of this clonotype. The antigen is not known. This CDR3 comprises 12 residues. The germline gives CDR1 MNHEY, CDR2 SVGEGT. Trimming took off 7 bases at V and 6 bases at J, with 12 bases between the two ends. As for time point: patch test 2, 6 weeks after DPC sensitization. The treatment was: therapeutic diphenylcyclopropenone sensitization with weekly scalp DPC. Extraction yielded total RNA from whole blood (unfractionated).

The sequencing here drew on whole blood, taken in connection with sensitization to the hapten diphenylcyclopropenone (DPC). The clonotype originates from a man aged 18-30 years with alopecia areata. Some clones in this sample may be carry-over from other donors' samples. This chain uses TRBV6-2 or TRBV6-3 with TRBJ2-5, with no clear D. This CDR3 reads CASTDAEKTQYF. The CDR3, as DNA: TGTGCCAGCACGGACGCTGAAAAGACCCAGTACTTC.